This TCR beta chain was observed in a study of technical replicates of blood from a handful of donors. CDR1 and CDR2 from the germline V gene are SQVTM and ANQGSEA. This CDR3 has 13 amino acids. V was clipped by 6 bases and J by 8 bases; unmatched bases: 12. Method: immunoSEQ multiplex PCR; TCRdb's copy keeps in-frame clones and lacks some. The data contain 55,000 to 80,000 clones, around 93% of them seen just once; the ten biggest clones take up roughly 0.25%. The sequence came from a human donor in good health. The material sequenced was T cells isolated from PBMCs. The V call is TRBV29-1, the J call TRBJ1-2; 7 bases fit TRBD1. The CDR3 loop reads CSVPNRTGGGYTF. The DNA for the CDR3 is TGCAGCGTCCCCAACCGGACAGGAGGGGGCTACACCTTC.